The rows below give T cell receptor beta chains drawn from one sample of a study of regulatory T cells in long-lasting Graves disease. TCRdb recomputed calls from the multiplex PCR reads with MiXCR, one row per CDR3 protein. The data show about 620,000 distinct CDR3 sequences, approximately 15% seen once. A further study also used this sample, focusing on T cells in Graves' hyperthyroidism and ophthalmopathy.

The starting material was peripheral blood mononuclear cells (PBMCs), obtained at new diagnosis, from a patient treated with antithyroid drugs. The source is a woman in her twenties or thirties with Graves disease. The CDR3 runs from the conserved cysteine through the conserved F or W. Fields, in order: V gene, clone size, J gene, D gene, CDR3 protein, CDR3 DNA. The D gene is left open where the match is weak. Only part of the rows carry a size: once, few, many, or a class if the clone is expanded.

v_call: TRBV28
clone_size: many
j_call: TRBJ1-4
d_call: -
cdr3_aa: CASSLVATNEKLFF
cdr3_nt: TGTGCCAGCAGTTTGGTTGCAACTAATGAAAAACTGTTTTTT

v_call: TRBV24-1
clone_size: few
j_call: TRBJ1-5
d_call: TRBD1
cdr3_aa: CATSDDRDSQPQHF
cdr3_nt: TGTGCCACCAGTGATGACAGGGACAGTCAGCCCCAGCATTTT

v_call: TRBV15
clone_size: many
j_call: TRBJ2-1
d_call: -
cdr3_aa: CATAFQTGSPNEQFF
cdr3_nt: TGTGCCACCGCTTTCCAGACGGGTTCCCCAAATGAGCAGTTCTTC

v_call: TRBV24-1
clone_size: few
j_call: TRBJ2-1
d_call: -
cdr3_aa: CATSDPSSTSPSYNEQFF
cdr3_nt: TGTGCCACCAGTGATCCATCCTCCACTAGTCCCTCCTACAATGAGCAGTTCTTC

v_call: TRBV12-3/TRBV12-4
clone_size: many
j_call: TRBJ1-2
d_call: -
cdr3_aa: CASSQKSGIYGYTF
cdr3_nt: TGTGCCAGCAGTCAAAAGTCAGGTATCTATGGCTACACCTTC

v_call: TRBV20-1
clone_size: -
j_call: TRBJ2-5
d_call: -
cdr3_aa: CSAPDRDSQETQYF
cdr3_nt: TGCAGTGCTCCCGACCGGGACTCCCAAGAGACCCAGTACTTC

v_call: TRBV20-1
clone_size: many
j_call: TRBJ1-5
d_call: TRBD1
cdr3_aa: CSARTGVSNQPQHF
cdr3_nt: TGCAGTGCCCGTACAGGGGTCAGCAATCAGCCCCAGCATTTT

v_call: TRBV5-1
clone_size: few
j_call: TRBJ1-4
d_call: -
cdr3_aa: CASSLEPQGATNEKLFF
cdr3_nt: TGCGCCAGCAGCTTGGAACCCCAGGGAGCAACTAATGAAAAACTGTTTTTT

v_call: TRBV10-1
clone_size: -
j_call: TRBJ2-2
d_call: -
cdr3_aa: CASERDTGELFF
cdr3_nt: TGCGCCAGCGAGAGGGACACCGGGGAGCTGTTTTTT

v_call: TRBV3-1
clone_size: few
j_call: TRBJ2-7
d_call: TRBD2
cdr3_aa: CASSGSGGSSYEQYF
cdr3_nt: TGTGCCAGCAGTGGTAGCGGGGGGAGCTCCTACGAGCAGTACTTC

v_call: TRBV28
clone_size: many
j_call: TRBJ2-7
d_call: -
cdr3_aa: CASRPDSSIYEQYF
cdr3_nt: TGTGCCAGCAGGCCCGACTCGTCGATCTACGAGCAGTACTTC

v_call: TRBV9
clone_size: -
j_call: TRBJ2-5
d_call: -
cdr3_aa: CASSASGDPETQYF
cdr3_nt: TGTGCCAGCAGCGCATCAGGGGACCCAGAGACCCAGTACTTC

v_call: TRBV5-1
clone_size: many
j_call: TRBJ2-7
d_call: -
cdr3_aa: CASSLGSSVPREQYF
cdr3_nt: TGCGCCAGCAGCTTGGGGTCTAGCGTGCCTAGGGAGCAGTACTTC

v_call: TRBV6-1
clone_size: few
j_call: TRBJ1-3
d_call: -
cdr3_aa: CASSLGLNSGNTIYF
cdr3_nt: TGTGCCAGCAGCTTAGGACTTAACTCTGGAAACACCATATATTTT

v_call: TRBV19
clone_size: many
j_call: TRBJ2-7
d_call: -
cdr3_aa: CASSFGPGESYEQYF
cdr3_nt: TGTGCCAGTAGTTTTGGTCCAGGGGAATCCTACGAGCAGTACTTC

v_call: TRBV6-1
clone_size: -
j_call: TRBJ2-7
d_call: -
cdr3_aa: CASSRFLSYEQYF
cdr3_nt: TGTGCCAGCAGCCGGTTCCTCTCCTACGAGCAGTACTTC

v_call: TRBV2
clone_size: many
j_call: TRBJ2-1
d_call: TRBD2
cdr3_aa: CASTRDSGRALNEQFF
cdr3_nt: TGTGCCAGCACCCGAGATAGCGGGAGGGCCCTCAATGAGCAGTTCTTC

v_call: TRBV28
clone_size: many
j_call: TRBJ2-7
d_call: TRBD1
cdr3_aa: CASSPPGTGDNEQYF
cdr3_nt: TGTGCCAGCAGTCCCCCCGGGACAGGGGATAACGAGCAGTACTTC

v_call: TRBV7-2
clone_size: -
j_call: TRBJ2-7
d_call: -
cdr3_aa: CASSLGQGQPVSYEQYF
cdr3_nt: TGTGCCAGCAGCTTAGGTCAGGGGCAGCCCGTTTCCTACGAGCAGTACTTC

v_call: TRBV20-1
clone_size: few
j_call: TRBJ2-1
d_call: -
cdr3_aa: CSVPGLVGYEQFF
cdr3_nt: TGCAGTGTCCCGGGGTTAGTTGGCTATGAGCAGTTCTTC

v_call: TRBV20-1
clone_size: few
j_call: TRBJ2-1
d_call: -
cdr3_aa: CSADSLNEQFF
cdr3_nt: TGCAGTGCCGACTCCCTCAATGAGCAGTTCTTC

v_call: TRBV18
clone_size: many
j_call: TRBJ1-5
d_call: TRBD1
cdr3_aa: CASSPTGDANQPQHF
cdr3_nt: TGTGCCAGCTCACCGACAGGGGATGCCAATCAGCCCCAGCATTTT

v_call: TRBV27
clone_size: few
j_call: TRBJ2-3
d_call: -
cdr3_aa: CASSLYGRGVTDTQYF
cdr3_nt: TGTGCCAGCAGTTTGTATGGCAGGGGAGTTACAGATACGCAGTATTTT

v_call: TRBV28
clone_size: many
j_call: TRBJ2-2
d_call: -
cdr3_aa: CASSLRSNTGELFF
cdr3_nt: TGTGCCAGCAGTTTGCGATCGAACACCGGGGAGCTGTTTTTT

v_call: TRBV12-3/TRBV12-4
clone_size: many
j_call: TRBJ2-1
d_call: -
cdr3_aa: CASSLGSTRGDNEQFF
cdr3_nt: TGTGCCAGCAGTTTGGGTTCCACCCGAGGGGACAATGAGCAGTTCTTC

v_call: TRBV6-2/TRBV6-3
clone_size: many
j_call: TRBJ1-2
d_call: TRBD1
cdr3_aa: CASSYSGQGQSHGYTF
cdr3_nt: TGTGCCAGCAGTTACTCCGGGCAGGGACAGTCTCATGGCTACACCTTC

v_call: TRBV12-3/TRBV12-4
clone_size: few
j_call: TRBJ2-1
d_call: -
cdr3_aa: CASSLAISTSYNEQFF
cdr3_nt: TGTGCCAGCAGTTTAGCAATATCAACTTCCTACAATGAGCAGTTCTTC

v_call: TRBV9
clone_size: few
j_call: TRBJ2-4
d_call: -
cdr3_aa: CASSVVPGVAKNIQYF
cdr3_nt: TGTGCCAGCAGCGTAGTACCCGGGGTGGCCAAAAACATTCAGTACTTC